This TCR beta chain was sequenced during a study of T cell responses to AZD1222 COVID-19 vaccine. Study conclusions and caveats: All repertoire sampling was performed exclusively after the peak T cell response. The donor group comprised mostly white British people and more females; the analysis possibly underestimated clonal diversity.

Produced via immunoSEQ multiplex PCR; TCRdb's table is partial and in-frame only. Of about 140,000 clones detected, 92% appear once; the ten largest clones hold 2.5% to 3.5%. The V and J ends lost 8 bases and 2 bases, in that order; junction bases with no gene match: 8. Per the germline V gene, CDR1 is MNHEY and CDR2 is SMNVEV (reference sequence). CDR3 length equals 14 residues. In regard to this clone: Its antigen is not known.

The sequences come from peripheral blood, collected on day 0 of AZD1222 vaccination. The chain has TRBV27 and TRBJ1-2; 7 bases match TRBD1. The origin of this receptor is an adult in good health. CDR3 region: CASGGDRLNYGYTF. The CDR3 DNA is TGTGCCAGCGGTGGGGACAGACTCAACTATGGCTACACCTTC.